Shown below are 3 T cell receptor beta chains from a single sample sequenced in a study of blood T cell repertoires in COVID-19. Assay: immunoSEQ multiplex PCR; the TCRdb copy retains only in-frame clones and omits some. The data hold some 200,000 clones, with 75% to 85% observed a single time. The sample taken for sequencing was peripheral blood. Receptors originate from a human donor in a cohort sampled during active COVID-19.

This clone was observed a single time. The CDR3 here is CASSRGTGGTDTQYF. The DNA for the CDR3 is TGTGCCAGCAGCCGGGGGACAGGGGGCACAGATACGCAGTATTTT. The chain couples TRBV3-1 (or the pseudogene TRBV3-2) to TRBJ2-3; 10 nucleotides line up with TRBD1. Germline V gene sequence: CDR1 LGHDT, CDR2 YNNKEL (reference sequence). The CDR3 loop spans 15 amino acids. J gave up 1 base and V 4 bases, and 2 bases lay outside the gene matches.

The rearrangement joins TRBV7-2 to TRBJ2-7, with TRBD2 identical over 12 bases. Germline V gene data show CDR1 as SGHTA and CDR2 as FQGNSA. The CDR3 contains 14 residues. Trimming at V came to 1 base and at J to 6 bases, leaving 1 base not matched to a gene. The CDR3 loop is CASSLGLAGAEQYF. Written as DNA, the CDR3 is TGTGCCAGCAGCTTAGGACTAGCGGGAGCCGAGCAGTACTTC. Full variable domain (missing parts from reference TRBV7-2 and TRBJ2-7): GAGVSQSPSNKVTEKGKDVELRCDPISGHTALYWYRQSLGQGLEFLIYFQGNSAPDKSGLPSDRFSAERTGGSVSTLTIQRTQQEDSAVYLCASSLGLAGAEQYFGPGTRLTVT.

The chain recombines TRBV12-5 with TRBJ2-2; D is perhaps TRBD1 (6 bases). The CDR3 spans 16 residues. The V end was cut by 4 bases, the J end by 7 bases, with 19 bases between. Germline-derived CDR1 and CDR2 are LGHNT and FRNRAP. CDR3 nucleotides: TGTGCTAGTGGTTCCGGGACAACACAGTGGGGCGGGGAGCTGTTTTTT. This gives the protein CASGSGTTQWGGELFF.